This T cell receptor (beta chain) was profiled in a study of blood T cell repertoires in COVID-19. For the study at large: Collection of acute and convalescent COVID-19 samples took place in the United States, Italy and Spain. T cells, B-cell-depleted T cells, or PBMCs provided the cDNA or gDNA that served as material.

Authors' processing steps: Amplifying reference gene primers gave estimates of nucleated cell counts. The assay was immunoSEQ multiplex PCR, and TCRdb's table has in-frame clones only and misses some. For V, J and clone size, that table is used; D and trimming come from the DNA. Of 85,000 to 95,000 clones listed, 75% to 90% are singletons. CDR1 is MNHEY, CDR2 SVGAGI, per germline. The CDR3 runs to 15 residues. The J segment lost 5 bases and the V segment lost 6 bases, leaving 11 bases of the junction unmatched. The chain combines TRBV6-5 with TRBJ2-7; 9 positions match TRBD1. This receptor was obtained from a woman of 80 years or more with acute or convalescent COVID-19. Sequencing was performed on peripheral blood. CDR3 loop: CASRPLGQGPNEQYF. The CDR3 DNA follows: TGTGCCAGCAGGCCCCTAGGACAGGGGCCGAACGAGCAGTACTTC.